This T cell receptor (beta chain) stems from a study of T cell responses to AZD1222 COVID-19 vaccine. The table came from immunoSEQ multiplex PCR; TCRdb's copy has only in-frame clones and leaves some out. The sample has 100,000 to 150,000 clones; just over 90% are singletons. The J segment lost 3 bases and the V segment lost 7 bases, leaving 5 bases of the junction unmatched. Germline CDR1 reads SGHTA; CDR2 reads FQGTGA. The CDR3 is 13 residues long. The sequencing used peripheral blood, collected on day 0 of AZD1222 vaccination. The chain couples TRBV7-3 to TRBJ1-1, with TRBD1 matching over 7 bases. The TCR comes from an adult in good health. CDR3 residues: CASTKDRDTEAFF. The CDR3 DNA sequence: TGTGCCAGCACCAAAGACAGGGACACTGAAGCTTTCTTT.